This T cell receptor (beta chain) appears in the sequencing data of a study of T-cell reconstitution after alpha-beta-depleted transplantation in children. A remark on this clonotype: Antigen unknown.

During its preparation, the TCRbeta library received unique molecular identifiers. TCRdb used MiXCR to reprocess the PCR reads, holding one entry per CDR3 protein. The sample shows 200,000 or so distinct CDR3 sequences, around 7% of them seen only once. Points from the study as a whole: Several hundred expanded graft clones reportedly gave rise to the alpha-beta T cells present about two months after transplant. Recipient T cells and thymic progenitors that survived gave rise to the high TCRbeta diversity observed at day 60 in some patients. The authors attributed T-cell counts and diversity one year after transplant mostly to newly produced T cells.

The V gene's germline CDR1 is LGHNA and CDR2 YSLEER. The CDR3 has 15 residues. V shed 0 bases and J shed 2 bases, with 11 bases lying between them. The source of this sequence is a boy aged 2 to 10 with acute lymphoblastic leukemia, due to receive a stem cell transplant. The gene calls are TRBV4-3 and TRBJ2-7; the D call may be TRBD1 or TRBD2 (5 bases each). The material sequenced was PBMCs, taken before TCRalphabeta/CD19-depleted stem cell transplant. The CDR3: CASSQEFEGTYEQYF. The CDR3 DNA is TGCGCCAGCAGCCAAGAGTTTGAGGGGACCTACGAGCAGTACTTC.